The 17 T cell receptor beta chains presented below share a single source sample, sequenced in a study of response to subunit inactivated influenza vaccine. Each CDR3 protein gets one entry after TCRdb re-called the RT-PCR reads with MiXCR. Here the sample spans just under 550,000 distinct CDR3 sequences, under 25% being singletons. The same data also contributed to another study, on T cells expressing NK-cell markers. As reported in that work: It was by 5'RACE template switching with UMIs that TCR beta cDNA was made.

Sequencing was performed on CD4+ T cells sorted from PBMCs, taken 11 to 12 days after vaccination. These receptors all stem from a man aged 45-65 years who received an inactivated influenza vaccine.

The sample holds a few counts of this clonotype. The chain couples TRBV12-3 or TRBV12-4 to TRBJ2-2; 10 bases line up with TRBD1. CDR3 size: 16 residues. J was trimmed by 4 bases and V by 5 bases; bases with no gene match: 7. The CDR3 nucleotides read TGTGCCAGCAGTATCGGGACAGGGGTTAGCACCGGGGAGCTGTTTTTT. It specifies CASSIGTGVSTGELFF.

The chain joins TRBV7-9 to TRBJ2-1, with 7 bases lining up with TRBD2. Germline CDR1 SEHNR, CDR2 FQNEAQ (reference sequence). The CDR3 contains 15 residues. Unmatched junction bases numbered 6, after V lost 2 bases and J lost 5 bases. CDR3 nucleotides: TGTGCCAGCAGCTTAATGGCGGGAGTCCACAATGAGCAGTTCTTC. Its protein product is CASSLMAGVHNEQFF. The entire variable domain, with the rest obtained from reference TRBV7-9 and TRBJ2-1, is as follows: DTGVSQNPRHKITKRGQNVTFRCDPISEHNRLYWYRQTLGQGPEFLTYFQNEAQLEKSRLLSDRFSAERPKGSFSTLEIQRTEQGDSAMYLCASSLMAGVHNEQFFGPGTRLTVL.

Comment on this clonotype: A read error may account for a junction end that differs from germline. CDR3 region: CASGHNRGSYNEQIF. The CDR3 nucleotides read TGTGCCAGCGGCCACAACAGGGGTTCCTACAATGAGCAGATCTTC. The V and J genes are TRBV4-2 and TRBJ2-1; 7 nucleotides line up with TRBD1. Germline V lookup: CDR1 LGHNA, CDR2 YNFKEQ. This CDR3 region has 15 residues.

The gene calls are TRBV7-9 and TRBJ1-4; possibly TRBD1 for D (5 bases). Trimming shortened V by 5 bases and J by 6 bases, and 13 bases separated the two germline ends. CDR1 is SEHNR, CDR2 FQNEAQ, per germline (reference sequence). The CDR3 spans 14 residues. The CDR3 sequence is CASSEGRGDEKLFF. Written as DNA, the CDR3 is TGTGCCAGCAGCGAGGGGCGGGGAGATGAAAAACTGTTTTTT.

The chain links TRBV5-1 to TRBJ2-2; D is perhaps TRBD1 (5 bases). The V end lost 4 bases, the J end lost 2 bases, and 12 bases lay between the germline ends. The CDR3 has 15 amino acids. Per germline, CDR1 SGHRS and CDR2 YFSETQ. CDR3 nucleotides: TGCGCCAGCAGCGTCGACAGTCTCAACACCGGGGAGCTGTTTTTT. It encodes CASSVDSLNTGELFF.

The genes are TRBV2 and TRBJ1-1; D unresolved. V dropped 7 bases and J dropped 2 bases, with 14 bases sitting between them. This CDR3 has 14 amino acids. Germline V gives CDR1 SNHLY, CDR2 FYNNEI. The CDR3 loop is CASKPHLSNTEAFF. The CDR3 DNA reads TGTGCCAGCAAGCCCCATCTGAGTAACACTGAAGCTTTCTTT. Variable domain in full (rest from reference TRBV2 and TRBJ1-1): EPEVTQTPSHQVTQMGQEVILRCVPISNHLYFYWYRQILGQKVEFLVSFYNNEISEKSEIFDDQFSVERPDGSNFTLKIRSTKLEDSAMYFCASKPHLSNTEAFFGQGTRLTVV.

The chain uses TRBV10-2 and TRBJ2-3; D unresolved. The germline CDR1 and CDR2 sequences are WSHSY and SAAADI. The CDR3 has 13 residues. V was cut by 7 bases and J by 4 bases, with 12 bases left in between. The CDR3 DNA reads TGCGCCAGCACTTGGCTAGGCGCAGATACGCAGTATTTT. Amino acid sequence: CASTWLGADTQYF.

Only a few counts were recorded for this clonotype. V and J are TRBV20-1 and TRBJ2-3; D possibly matches TRBD1 or TRBD2 (5 bases each). V gave up 4 bases and J gave up 2 bases, with 16 bases separating them. The CDR3 covers 15 residues. Germline V gene sequence: CDR1 DFQATT, CDR2 SNEGSKA (reference sequence). CDR3 DNA: TGCAGTGCTACCCAAGGGACGGCGAACACAGATACGCAGTATTTT. This gives the protein CSATQGTANTDTQYF.

This clonotype was observed a handful of times. This chain links TRBV4-2 with TRBJ2-1; D possibly corresponds to TRBD2 (7 bases). The germline gives CDR1 LGHNA, CDR2 YNFKEQ. Trimming took 0 bases from V and 4 from J, leaving 19 bases between them. The CDR3 runs to 18 residues. CDR3 nucleotides: TGTGCCAGCAGCCAAGATGGGGGGGGGCCCCGGGTTTACAATGAGCAGTTCTTC. Its protein product is CASSQDGGGPRVYNEQFF.

This clonotype turned up a few times. The rearrangement uses TRBV5-1 and TRBJ1-2, with D unresolved. V was shortened by 2 bases and J by 3 bases, with 20 bases between the two germline ends. CDR3 length: 17 amino acids. Germline CDR1 is SGHRS and CDR2 is YFSETQ. DNA for the CDR3: TGCGCCAGCAGCTTCGGGTTTGTGACGCCAGATTACTATGGCTACACCTTC. It codes for CASSFGFVTPDYYGYTF.

This clonotype has only a few counts. The V call is TRBV18, the J call TRBJ2-5; 7 bases are a match to TRBD1. V shed 1 base and J 1 base; nucleotides not matched to a gene: 12. Per the germline V gene, CDR1 is KGHSH and CDR2 is LQKENI. The CDR3 is 18 amino acids. The CDR3 DNA follows: TGTGCCAGCTCACCACGGAGGTTCTGGGACAGCGCCCAAGAGACCCAGTACTTC. Translating it yields CASSPRRFWDSAQETQYF.

The chain uses TRBV9 and TRBJ2-7; weak D call: TRBD1 (6 bases). Trimming stripped 0 bases from V and 7 bases from J, with 14 bases between. Per the germline V gene, CDR1 is SGDLS and CDR2 is YYNGEE. The CDR3 has 14 residues. The CDR3 spells CASSVVGGQGEQYF. In nucleotides, the CDR3 is TGTGCCAGCAGCGTAGTAGGAGGCCAGGGGGAGCAGTACTTC.

V gene TRBV6-5 combines with J gene TRBJ2-3, with 14 bases identical to TRBD2. There are 19 residues in the CDR3. Per germline, CDR1 MNHEY and CDR2 SVGAGI. Trimming cost V 4 bases and J 0 bases; bases outside gene matches: 9. In nucleotides, the CDR3 is TGTGCCAGCAGTTGGGGAGGACTAGCGGGGGGTGCTAGCACAGATACGCAGTATTTT. Protein product: CASSWGGLAGGASTDTQYF.

This clonotype has more than one count but fewer than ten. The V gene is TRBV18, the J gene TRBJ1-3; the D gene is possibly TRBD1 (5 bases). The CDR3 is 17 residues long. The germline V gene has CDR1 KGHSH and CDR2 LQKENI. V lost 1 base and J lost 0, with 13 bases in between. The DNA for the CDR3 is TGTGCCAGCTCACCACGACAAGGGGCCTACTCTGGAAACACCATATATTTT. It specifies CASSPRQGAYSGNTIYF. Variable domain in full (rest from reference TRBV18 and TRBJ1-3): NAGVMQNPRHLVRRRGQEARLRCSPMKGHSHVYWYRQLPEEGLKFMVYLQKENIIDESGMPKERFSAEFPKEGPSILRIQQVVRGDSAAYFCASSPRQGAYSGNTIYFGEGSWLTVV.

This clonotype was seen only a few times. The chain links TRBV21-1 to TRBJ2-7; no DNA check was done on the table's D call, TRBD2. TRBV21-1 is deemed a pseudogene. This CDR3 has 15 residues. Here the CDR3 reads CASSKRPTSGYEQYF. CDR3 nucleotide sequence: TGTGCCAGCAGCAAGCGCCCCACTAGCGGATACGAGCAGTACTTC.

The V call is TRBV5-1, the J call TRBJ2-3; 12 bases align to TRBD2. Germline CDR1 SGHRS, CDR2 YFSETQ. V shed 0 bases and J 5 bases; nucleotides not matched to a gene: 7. CDR3 length equals 17 residues. The CDR3 DNA is TGCGCCAGCAGCTTGGGACTAGCGGGAGTTCGGGGAGATACGCAGTATTTT. Protein sequence: CASSLGLAGVRGDTQYF.

CDR3 region: CASSFSQGNTEAFF. DNA of the CDR3: TGTGCCAGCAGTTTTTCACAGGGGAACACTGAAGCTTTCTTT. The chain carries TRBV12-3 or TRBV12-4 and TRBJ1-1; D is perhaps TRBD1 (6 bases). The V end lost 3 bases, the J end lost 1 base, and 9 bases lay between the germline ends. The CDR3 runs 14 residues.